What follows is one TCR beta chain and its context. The antigen is undetermined. This record belongs to a study of vaccination effects on CD4 cells after COVID-19. Trimming shortened V by 2 bases and J by 4 bases, and 9 bases separated the two germline ends. CDR1 and CDR2 from the germline V gene are WSHSY and SAAADI. The CDR3 sequence is 14 residues long. Antigen-specific CD4+ T cells were expanded (with viral peptide pools) by the ViraFEST assay ahead of sequencing. The authors isolated CD4+ T cells after around 9 days of culture. Either the mRNA-1273 or the BNT162b2 vaccine was given to participants as two doses. Among the vaccine recipients, none had a prior SARS-CoV-2 infection, and nucleocapsid antibodies were negative. Generated by immunoSEQ multiplex PCR, the TCRdb table keeps only in-frame clones and is missing some. Of about 66,000 clones in the sample, approximately 76% were seen once.

This chain connects TRBV10-2 to TRBJ1-5; possible D gene TRBD1, 5 bases. Sequenced material: CD4+ T cells from PBMCs cultured with HCoV-OC43 spike peptides, taken after COVID-19 vaccination. Subset indicated: HCoV-OC43 spike overlapping peptide pool stimulation. The TCR comes from a human donor who received a COVID-19 vaccine. CDR3 region: CASSEPAGNQPQHF. CDR3 in DNA: TGCGCCAGCAGTGAGCCGGCAGGGAATCAGCCCCAGCATTTT.